The 28 T cell receptor beta chains in this list originate from one sample, sequenced in a study of identical twins. One entry per CDR3 protein, called by TCRdb with MiXCR from the 5' RACE reads. The sample contains 570,000 or so distinct CDR3 sequences, roughly 9.9% of which appear only once. The same sample was also studied in work on yellow fever vaccine responses in identical twins.

Sequencing was carried out using PBMCs. The source is a woman younger than 30 in good health.

This clonotype occurred a few times. The chain has TRBV29-1 and TRBJ2-3; a weak D match, TRBD2 (5 bases). The germline V and J ends were trimmed by 7 bases and 2 bases, with 19 bases remaining between them. CDR1 SQVTM and CDR2 ANQGSEA come from the germline V gene. The CDR3 is 15 residues long. DNA for the CDR3: TGCAGCGCCAAAATCGGGGTAGCAGCCACAGATACGCAGTATTTT. Amino acid sequence: CSAKIGVAATDTQYF.

This clonotype showed up just a few times. The rearrangement joins TRBV9 to TRBJ2-7; TRBD1 aligns across 10 bases. There are 15 residues in the CDR3. Germline CDR1 SGDLS, CDR2 YYNGEE. The V segment lost 2 bases and the J segment 6 bases; nucleotides outside the gene matches: 8. The CDR3 here is CASSVGTGAFSEQYF. DNA of the CDR3: TGTGCCAGCAGCGTCGGGACAGGGGCTTTCTCCGAGCAGTACTTC.

V and J are TRBV18 and TRBJ1-1; D is unclear. Trimming shortened V by 3 bases and J by 0 bases, and 11 bases separated the two germline ends. This CDR3 spans 15 amino acids. Germline-derived CDR1 and CDR2 are KGHSH and LQKENI. In DNA, the CDR3 is TGTGCCAGCTCACCTCAGGACGGTATGAACACTGAAGCTTTCTTT. Protein product: CASSPQDGMNTEAFF.

The sample holds a few counts of this clonotype. The J gene is TRBJ1-4, the V gene TRBV20-1, with 7 nucleotides matching TRBD1. Germline values: CDR1 DFQATT, CDR2 SNEGSKA (reference sequence). V was clipped by 6 bases and J by 7 bases; unmatched bases: 8. The CDR3 runs 13 residues. The CDR3 bases are TGCAGTGCCACTGGACAGGCGGGTGAAAAACTGTTTTTT. Amino acids: CSATGQAGEKLFF.

There are many counts of this clonotype. The J gene is TRBJ2-7, the V gene TRBV29-1; TRBD2 matches 7 bases. CDR1 is SQVTM, CDR2 ANQGSEA, per germline. This CDR3 is built from 14 residues. The J segment lost 3 bases and the V segment lost 4 bases, leaving 9 bases of the junction unmatched. The DNA of the CDR3 is TGCAGCGTTGGAGGGGCGGGAGTCCTCTACGAGCAGTACTTC. Protein sequence: CSVGGAGVLYEQYF.

The sample holds a few counts of this clonotype. This sequence joins TRBV29-1 and TRBJ2-3; TRBD2 matches at 9 bases. With 0 bases clipped from V and 2 bases from J, the junction kept 6 bases outside the gene matches. The germline V gene has CDR1 SQVTM and CDR2 ANQGSEA. The CDR3 has 16 amino acids. CDR3 in amino acids: CSVEDRLAGYTDTQYF. CDR3 in DNA: TGCAGCGTTGAAGATCGCCTAGCGGGGTACACAGATACGCAGTATTTT.

V usage is TRBV4-3 and J usage is TRBJ2-7, with 8 nucleotides matching TRBD2. CDR1 and CDR2 from the germline V gene are LGHNA and YSLEER. The CDR3 has 15 amino acids. Losses at the gene ends were 1 base for V and 2 bases for J; bases not matched to a gene: 4. CDR3 sequence: CASSQGLAGPYEQYF. Here the CDR3 DNA reads TGCGCCAGCAGCCAAGGGCTAGCGGGTCCCTACGAGCAGTACTTC.

A few counts support this clonotype. The chain links TRBV12-3 or TRBV12-4 to TRBJ2-6; TRBD1 matches at 9 bases. V was clipped by 2 bases and J by 3 bases; unmatched bases: 14. The CDR3 extends over 20 amino acids. CDR3 DNA: TGTGCCAGCAGTTTAAACCACAGGGGGCTAATTCAGCGTGGGGCCAACGTCCTGACTTTC. Its translation is CASSLNHRGLIQRGANVLTF.

The chain recombines TRBV7-6 with TRBJ2-5; 12 nucleotides align to TRBD2. The CDR3 covers 17 residues. From germline, CDR1 is SGHVS and CDR2 FNYEAQ. After removal of 2 bases from V and 2 bases from J, the junction contained 6 bases not matched to a gene. CDR3 nucleotide sequence: TGTGCCAGCAGCTTAACCTCCGGGACTAGCGGGCAAGAGACCCAGTACTTC. Its translation: CASSLTSGTSGQETQYF.

V gene TRBV7-9 combines with J gene TRBJ1-2; D not certain. The CDR3 is 16 residues long. Germline CDR1 and CDR2: SEHNR and FQNEAQ (reference sequence). The V gene lost 5 bases and the J gene lost 4 bases, with 20 bases spanning the gap. For the CDR3, the DNA is TGTGCCAGCAGCCTCTACCCGGTAGTTGTAGGCTATGGCTACACCTTC. Residues: CASSLYPVVVGYGYTF.

The gene calls are TRBV6-1 and TRBJ1-5; 10 bases align to TRBD1. The V and J ends lost 6 bases and 5 bases, in that order; junction bases with no gene match: 19. The V gene's germline CDR1 is MNHNS and CDR2 SASEGT. The CDR3 loop spans 19 amino acids. The CDR3 nucleotides read TGTGCCAGCAGACGGCCGGGACAGGGGACCCGAGTTGGCCATCAGCCCCAGCATTTT. Its translation is CASRRPGQGTRVGHQPQHF.

This clonotype was seen repeatedly, ten times or more. Here the CDR3 reads CASSLFLDTYEQYF. The DNA for the CDR3 is TGTGCCAGCAGTTTATTCTTGGACACCTACGAGCAGTACTTC. The chain has TRBV12-3 or TRBV12-4 and TRBJ2-7, with D perhaps matching TRBD1 (5 bases). Between the trimmed V and J ends, which lost 2 bases and 2 bases, there was a span of 10 bases. This CDR3 has 14 amino acids.

This clonotype was detected only a few times. The chain combines TRBV5-5 with TRBJ2-1; D is unclear. Germline CDR1 and CDR2: SGHKS and YYEKEE (reference sequence). This CDR3 spans 13 amino acids. V was shortened by 0 bases and J by 5 bases, with 6 bases between the two germline ends. The CDR3 spells CASSLVLNNEQFF. The CDR3 nucleotides are TGTGCCAGCAGCTTGGTTCTGAACAATGAGCAGTTCTTC.

V and J are TRBV6-5 and TRBJ2-3; TRBD2 is a possible D gene (6 bases). CDR1 and CDR2 (germline): MNHEY, SVGAGI. Deletions cut 2 bases from V and 8 bases from J, with 20 bases between. The CDR3 is made up of 16 amino acids. The CDR3 coding sequence is TGTGCCAGCAGTTACGGGGTCCGCCGCGGGGTTTTTACGCAGTATTTT. Its protein is CASSYGVRRGVFTQYF.

A single count supports this clonotype. The CDR3 carries no conserved terminal phenylalanine or tryptophan, so it likely arises from a read error. No DNA is shown, since the ends of the CDR3 on it are uncertain; the CDR3 is the one TCRdb lists. The chain combines TRBV13 with TRBJ2-7; the DNA was not compared with TRBD1, the D call given in the table. The CDR3 extends over 12 residues, inclusive of both ends. Germline loops: CDR1 PRHDT, CDR2 FYEKMQ (reference sequence). This CDR3 is CASSPVGREVRL.

The chain is built from TRBV7-2 and TRBJ2-4; 8 bases are a match to TRBD2. The germline V gene has CDR1 SGHTA and CDR2 FQGNSA. This CDR3 comprises 16 residues. The ends lost 5 bases at V and 8 bases at J; junction bases unmatched: 14. CDR3 residues: CASSVITRGGDDIQYF. CDR3 DNA: TGTGCCAGCAGCGTTATAACCCGGGGGGGAGATGACATTCAGTACTTC.

This chain joins TRBV5-4 and TRBJ2-1; TRBD1 aligns across 9 bases. The junction had 4 bases not matched to a gene; V was cut back by 1 base and J by 8 bases. The germline V gene has CDR1 SGHNT and CDR2 YYREEE (reference sequence). The CDR3 totals 14 residues. The CDR3 region is CASSLTGGRDEQFF. The CDR3 nucleotides read TGTGCCAGCAGCTTGACAGGGGGCAGGGATGAGCAGTTCTTC.

Only a few counts were recorded for this clonotype. The chain uses TRBV10-3 and TRBJ2-7; D might be TRBD2 (6 bases). This CDR3 is built from 15 residues. V was pared by 2 bases and J by 4 bases, with 15 bases between. Germline-derived CDR1 and CDR2 are ENHRY and SYGVKD. The CDR3 DNA reads TGTGCCATCAGTGAGACTAGCCTGGACGAGTACGAGCAGTACTTC. This translates into CAISETSLDEYEQYF.

The V call is TRBV27, the J call TRBJ2-3, with D uncertain. This CDR3 contains 17 residues. Looked up from germline, CDR1 is MNHEY and CDR2 is SMNVEV (reference sequence). V gave up 2 bases and J gave up 2 bases, with 17 bases separating them. DNA for the CDR3: TGTGCCAGCAGTTTAGGGCCGAATCGCCCTTTCACAGATACGCAGTATTTT. This gives the protein CASSLGPNRPFTDTQYF.

This clonotype was detected many times. V gene TRBV6-1 combines with J gene TRBJ1-4; D not resolved. Germline values: CDR1 MNHNS, CDR2 SASEGT. The CDR3 runs to 16 residues. V lost 0 bases and J 0 bases, leaving 8 bases between the germline ends. CDR3 sequence (DNA): TGTGCCAGCAGTGAAGCGCAGGCAGCAACTAATGAAAAACTGTTTTTT. As protein: CASSEAQAATNEKLFF.

V and J are TRBV20-1 and TRBJ2-5; unclear D gene. With 6 bases removed from V and 5 bases from J, the gap between germline ends came to 13 bases. The CDR3 is made up of 12 amino acids. CDR1 is DFQATT, CDR2 SNEGSKA, per germline (reference sequence). As DNA, the CDR3 is TGCAGTGCCACAGATTATACGGAGACCCAGTACTTC. The encoded protein is CSATDYTETQYF.

J is TRBJ2-7 and V is TRBV12-3 or TRBV12-4; 10 bases line up with TRBD1. The CDR3 covers 15 residues. After removal of 4 bases from V and 0 bases from J, the junction contained 3 bases not matched to a gene. CDR3 sequence reads: CASSWGQGHSYEQYF. CDR3 nucleotide sequence: TGTGCCAGCAGTTGGGGACAGGGGCACTCCTACGAGCAGTACTTC.

The V and J genes are TRBV7-9 and TRBJ2-4; D gene unclear. Deletions cut 4 bases from V and 1 base from J, with 8 bases between. The V gene's germline CDR1 is SEHNR and CDR2 FQNEAQ (reference sequence). The CDR3 covers 14 residues. CDR3 sequence reads: CASSSLAAKNIQYF. CDR3 sequence (DNA): TGTGCCAGCAGCTCCCTTGCGGCCAAAAACATTCAGTACTTC.

The chain combines TRBV5-1 with TRBJ2-2, with TRBD1 matching 7 bases. Trimming removed 4 bases from V and 3 bases from J; junction bases left unmatched: 6. The CDR3 covers 15 residues. The germline gives CDR1 SGHRS, CDR2 YFSETQ. DNA of the CDR3: TGCGCCAGCAGCCTGAGGGGGCCATACACCGGGGAGCTGTTTTTT. The encoded protein is CASSLRGPYTGELFF.

This clonotype was counted ten times or more. This rearrangement joins TRBV6-1 to TRBJ1-4; no reliable D call. Germline V gene sequence: CDR1 MNHNS, CDR2 SASEGT. The CDR3 spans 15 residues. The V end lost 6 bases, the J end lost 0 bases, and 11 bases lay between the germline ends. In nucleotides, the CDR3 is TGTGCCAGCAGGGGTCGGGCAGCAACTAATGAAAAACTGTTTTTT. Translation gives CASRGRAATNEKLFF.

This clonotype was seen only a few times. The rearrangement uses TRBV7-2 and TRBJ1-5; D gene ambiguous. The CDR3 length is 14 residues. The ends were cut back, 5 bases at V and 7 bases at J, with 15 bases in the middle. Germline CDR1 is SGHTA and CDR2 is FQGNSA. Here the CDR3 reads CASSQRASGQPQHF. The CDR3 DNA is TGTGCCAGCAGCCAACGGGCAAGCGGGCAGCCCCAGCATTTT.

Concerning this clonotype: An end of the junction does not agree with germline; a read error may underlie this. This chain connects TRBV5-1 to TRBJ2-7; D is perhaps TRBD2 (6 bases). Germline assignment: CDR1 SGHRS and CDR2 YFSETQ. The CDR3 is 13 residues long. The CDR3 protein is CANSSRLGYEQYF. DNA of the CDR3: TGCGCCAACAGCTCGAGACTAGGGTACGAGCAGTACTTC. The full variable domain, in which reference TRBV5-1 and TRBJ2-7 provide the parts outside the CDR3, is KAGVTQTPRYLIKTRGQQVTLSCSPISGHRSVSWYQQTPGQGLQFLFEYFSETQRNKGNFPGRFSGRQFSNSRSEMNVSTLELGDSALYLCANSSRLGYEQYFGPGTRLTVT.

This clonotype was seen more than once but under ten times. V is TRBV27 and J is TRBJ1-1; D gene uncertain. Germline V lookup: CDR1 MNHEY, CDR2 SMNVEV (reference sequence). V gave up 2 bases and J gave up 1 base, with 8 bases separating them. The CDR3 runs to 14 residues. This CDR3 is CASSLNRGNTEAFF. In DNA form, the CDR3 reads TGTGCCAGCAGTTTAAACCGGGGGAACACTGAAGCTTTCTTT.